These 27 T cell receptor beta chains were sequenced from one sample in a study of immune evolution from preneoplasia to lung adenocarcinoma. Profiled with immunoSEQ multiplex PCR; TCRdb holds only in-frame clones, not every one. Among some 5,200 clones, roughly 75% were seen once, and the ten largest hold more than 12%. Sequenced material: FFPE normal lung tissue adjacent to the tumor. The receptors stem from a person between 45 and 75 years old with lung adenocarcinoma.

The genes are TRBV28 and TRBJ2-7, with D perhaps matching TRBD2 (6 bases). With 3 bases removed from V and 0 bases from J, the gap between germline ends came to 12 bases. There are 15 residues in the CDR3. Germline CDR1 is MDHEN and CDR2 is SYDVKM. The CDR3 region has the DNA TGTGCCAGCAGTTTCCTCGGGGGAAGCTCCTACGAGCAGTACTTC. This codes for CASSFLGGSSYEQYF.

This clone turned up a few times. The gene calls are TRBV5-1 and TRBJ2-1; D may be TRBD1 (6 bases). The V end lost 4 bases, the J end lost 2 bases, and 22 bases lay between the germline ends. This CDR3 has 18 amino acids. The germline gives CDR1 SGHRS, CDR2 YFSETQ. The CDR3 protein is CASSKGDLVGVTYNEQFF. DNA for the CDR3: TGCGCCAGCAGCAAGGGGGATCTCGTGGGGGTTACCTACAATGAGCAGTTCTTC.

The gene calls are TRBV28 and TRBJ1-1, with D possibly being TRBD1 (5 bases). The germline V gene encodes CDR1 MDHEN and CDR2 SYDVKM. CDR3 size: 16 residues. V was cut by 6 bases and J by 2 bases, with 19 bases left in between. CDR3 amino acids: CASSQERQTINTEAFF. For the CDR3, the DNA is TGTGCCAGCAGCCAGGAGCGACAGACTATTAACACTGAAGCTTTCTTT.

This clone occurred once. The V gene is TRBV27, the J gene TRBJ1-2, with D tentatively TRBD1 (5 bases). V was clipped by 7 bases and J by 2 bases, with 20 bases between them. The CDR3 consists of 16 residues. Germline V gives CDR1 MNHEY, CDR2 SMNVEV (reference sequence). Written as DNA, the CDR3 is TGTGCCAGCACTCCGCGGGGACCTCCTTACAACTATGGCTACACCTTC. Translation gives CASTPRGPPYNYGYTF.

The chain employs TRBV7-2 and TRBJ2-1, with D uncertain. The CDR3 is 14 amino acids. Germline loops: CDR1 SGHTA, CDR2 FQGNSA. The V gene lost 6 bases and the J gene lost 3 bases, with 12 bases spanning the gap. CDR3: CASSSEWVYNEQFF. For the CDR3, the DNA is TGTGCCAGCAGTTCGGAATGGGTCTACAATGAGCAGTTCTTC. Drawing the rest from reference TRBV7-2 and TRBJ2-1, the complete variable domain is GAGVSQSPSNKVTEKGKDVELRCDPISGHTALYWYRQSLGQGLEFLIYFQGNSAPDKSGLPSDRFSAERTGGSVSTLTIQRTQQEDSAVYLCASSSEWVYNEQFFGPGTRLTVL.

This chain links TRBV6-5 with TRBJ2-1; 7 bases are a match to TRBD2. The CDR3 has 15 amino acids. V lost 0 bases to trimming and J lost 10 bases; unmatched junction nucleotides: 9. Germline CDR1 is MNHEY and CDR2 is SVGAGI. Here the CDR3 reads CASSYSQRGTQEQFF. The CDR3 DNA reads TGTGCCAGCAGTTACTCCCAGCGGGGTACCCAAGAGCAGTTCTTC.

The CDR3 loop is CSALPDRAKNIQYF. CDR3 nucleotide sequence: TGCAGCGCTCTACCGGACAGGGCCAAAAACATTCAGTACTTC. V usage is TRBV29-1 and J usage is TRBJ2-4, with TRBD1 matching 7 bases. In germline, CDR1 is SQVTM, CDR2 ANQGSEA. The V segment lost 7 bases and the J segment 1 base; nucleotides outside the gene matches: 7. This CDR3 is built from 14 residues.

This chain connects TRBV7-3 to TRBJ2-2; D is perhaps TRBD2 (5 bases). Germline V gene lookup returns CDR1 SGHTA and CDR2 FQGTGA. V lost 8 bases to trimming and J lost 0 bases, with 16 bases between them. The CDR3 sequence is 16 residues long. CDR3: CASREAPSANTGELFF. For the CDR3, the DNA is TGTGCCAGCCGGGAAGCCCCCTCGGCGAACACCGGGGAGCTGTTTTTT.

The rearrangement uses TRBV7-9 and TRBJ2-3; tentative D call: TRBD2 (6 bases). This CDR3 is built from 13 residues. Trimming left V 8 bases short and J 0 bases short, with 9 bases between. Germline V gene sequence: CDR1 SEHNR, CDR2 FQNEAQ (reference sequence). The CDR3 region is CASESGSTDTQYF. As DNA, the CDR3 is TGTGCCAGCGAGAGCGGGAGCACAGATACGCAGTATTTT.

This rearrangement joins TRBV10-3 to TRBJ1-5, with D maybe TRBD1 (5 bases). The germline gives CDR1 ENHRY, CDR2 SYGVKD. This CDR3 spans 13 amino acids. Trimming shortened V by 6 bases and J by 5 bases, and 11 bases separated the two germline ends. The CDR3 nucleotides are TGTGCCATCAGCACGGGGGACGATCAGCCCCAGCATTTT. Amino acids: CAISTGDDQPQHF.

The chain carries TRBV28 and TRBJ2-7; D unclear. Germline CDR1 MDHEN, CDR2 SYDVKM. The length of the CDR3 is 14 residues. Trimming left V 3 bases short and J 4 bases short, with 13 bases between. CDR3 in DNA: TGTGCCAGCAGTTTCGAGTACCAACGATACGAGCAGTACTTC. This codes for CASSFEYQRYEQYF.

This sequence joins TRBV25-1 and TRBJ2-5; D is tentatively TRBD1 or TRBD2 (7 bases each). V shed 4 bases and J shed 1 base, with 16 bases lying between them. Per germline, CDR1 MGHDK and CDR2 SYGVNS. This CDR3 is built from 16 residues. CDR3 DNA sequence: TGTGCCAGCAGTGCCGGCAGGGGGACTATCCAAGAGACCCAGTACTTC. It encodes CASSAGRGTIQETQYF.

This clone has only a few counts. V is TRBV11-2 and J is TRBJ2-5, with D unclear. CDR1 and CDR2 from the germline V gene are SGHAT and FQNNGV. Trimming cost V 2 bases and J 0 bases, with 4 bases left between them. This CDR3 comprises 13 residues. This CDR3 is CASSLMYQETQYF. CDR3 DNA sequence: TGTGCCAGCAGCTTAATGTACCAAGAGACCCAGTACTTC.

The chain joins TRBV5-1 to TRBJ2-1; TRBD1 might be the D (6 bases). Trimming left V 3 bases short and J 16 bases short, with 20 bases between. The CDR3 contains 13 residues. Germline V lookup: CDR1 SGHRS, CDR2 YFSETQ. The CDR3 DNA reads as TGCGCCAGCAGCTCTGGACAGCAACTAACGGGATTCTTC. Translation: CASSSGQQLTGFF.

The chain uses TRBV29-1 and TRBJ2-1, with D tentatively TRBD2 (6 bases). This CDR3 has 16 amino acids. Germline V gene sequence: CDR1 SQVTM, CDR2 ANQGSEA. V lost 1 base and J 1 base, leaving 14 bases between the germline ends. The CDR3 loop is CSVEAETRRSYNEQFF. For the CDR3, the DNA is TGCAGCGTTGAAGCAGAGACTAGGAGGTCCTACAATGAGCAGTTCTTC.

The V gene is TRBV4-1, the J gene TRBJ2-1; 12 positions match TRBD2. With 6 bases clipped from V and 0 bases from J, the junction kept 9 bases outside the gene matches. The CDR3 totals 18 residues. Germline-derived CDR1 and CDR2 are MGHRA and YSYEKL. CDR3 nucleotide sequence: TGCGCCAGCAGACTTCTAGCGGGAGGGCCCAGCTCCTACAATGAGCAGTTCTTC. This encodes CASRLLAGGPSSYNEQFF.

This sequence joins TRBV11-3 and TRBJ2-5; 9 bases fit TRBD2. V lost 1 base and J lost 2; bases outside the gene matches: 11. CDR3 length: 18 amino acids. CDR1 SGHNT and CDR2 YENEEA come from the germline V gene. Here the CDR3 reads CASSLGLAAQASQETQYF. The CDR3, as DNA: TGTGCCAGCAGCTTAGGACTAGCGGCTCAGGCTTCTCAAGAGACCCAGTACTTC.

This rearrangement joins TRBV30 to TRBJ1-5, with 7 bases aligning to TRBD1. CDR3 length: 14 amino acids. Germline values: CDR1 GTSNPN, CDR2 SVGIG (reference sequence). Losses at the gene ends were 2 bases for V and 7 bases for J; bases not matched to a gene: 8. In DNA, the CDR3 is TGTGCCTGGAGTCAACCAGGGGGAGGACAGCCCCAGCATTTT. Protein sequence: CAWSQPGGGQPQHF.

The chain couples TRBV6-1 to TRBJ2-6, with D possibly TRBD1 on 5 matching bases. The germline CDR1 and CDR2 sequences are MNHNS and SASEGT. The CDR3 length is 15 residues. The V gene lost 7 bases and the J gene lost 0 bases, with 10 bases spanning the gap. The CDR3 here is CASIGDSSGANVLTF. The CDR3 nucleotides are TGTGCCAGCATCGGAGACAGCTCTGGGGCCAACGTCCTGACTTTC.

The rearrangement links TRBV7-2 to TRBJ2-1; D call uncertain. The length of the CDR3 is 13 residues. The germline V gene has CDR1 SGHTA and CDR2 FQGNSA. The V end lost 5 bases, the J end lost 9 bases, and 14 bases lay between the germline ends. The CDR3 sequence is CASSGRRASEQFF. The DNA of the CDR3 is TGTGCCAGCAGCGGCCGTCGGGCCTCTGAGCAGTTCTTC.

The chain links TRBV11-3 to TRBJ2-7, with 11 nucleotides matching TRBD2. Germline V gene sequence: CDR1 SGHNT, CDR2 YENEEA. The CDR3 consists of 16 residues. Trimming removed 5 bases from V and 4 bases from J; junction bases left unmatched: 10. The DNA of the CDR3 is TGTGCCAGCAGCACAGAATTAACTAGCGGGAGTTACGAGCAGTACTTC. This gives the protein CASSTELTSGSYEQYF.

This clone was seen a handful of times. This sequence joins TRBV11-2 and TRBJ1-1; a weak D match, TRBD1 (5 bases). In germline, CDR1 is SGHAT, CDR2 FQNNGV. This CDR3 is 13 amino acids long. V lost 4 bases and J lost 0, with 6 bases in between. This CDR3 is CASSWGMNTEAFF. DNA of the CDR3: TGTGCCAGCAGCTGGGGGATGAACACTGAAGCTTTCTTT.

In this sample, this clone is medium-sized. The rearrangement uses TRBV5-1 and TRBJ1-4; D gene ambiguous. Germline lookup yields CDR1 SGHRS and CDR2 YFSETQ. V was clipped by 4 bases and J by 7 bases, with 23 bases between them. The CDR3 loop spans 17 amino acids. The CDR3 DNA sequence: TGCGCCAGCAGCCGGATGAGGCAAGAGGGTATTGGTGAAAAACTGTTTTTT. Protein product: CASSRMRQEGIGEKLFF.

This clone was detected a few times. This sequence joins TRBV10-3 and TRBJ1-2, with D possibly matching TRBD1 (6 bases). Trimming pared 7 bases from V and 8 bases from J, leaving 17 bases between. Germline CDR1 is ENHRY and CDR2 is SYGVKD. This CDR3 comprises 13 residues. Here the CDR3 DNA reads TGTGCCATCAATGACCCGGGGGCGGACGGCTACACCTTC. Translating gives CAINDPGADGYTF.

This clone was counted a few times. The rearrangement links TRBV21-1 to TRBJ1-2; TRBD1, the table's D call, was not compared with the DNA. TRBV21-1 is termed a pseudogene. The CDR3 totals 16 residues. The CDR3 loop is CASSKVWTALGDGYTF. The CDR3 coding sequence is TGTGCCAGCAGCAAAGTCTGGACAGCGCTCGGGGATGGCTACACCTTC.

V and J are TRBV6-4 and TRBJ2-1; 7 bases match TRBD2. With 6 bases clipped from V and 4 bases from J, the junction kept 9 bases outside the gene matches. This CDR3 region has 15 residues. Germline V gene lookup returns CDR1 MRHNA and CDR2 SNTAGT. In nucleotides, the CDR3 is TGTGCCAGCAGCAACTTTAGCGGGTCATACAATGAGCAGTTCTTC. Its protein is CASSNFSGSYNEQFF.

The gene calls are TRBV20-1 and TRBJ1-4; D call uncertain. The CDR3 is 11 amino acids. Germline CDR1 DFQATT, CDR2 SNEGSKA (reference sequence). V lost 0 bases to trimming and J lost 10 bases, with 6 bases between them. The CDR3 spells CSARDVGKLFF. The CDR3 DNA sequence: TGCAGTGCTAGAGACGTAGGAAAACTGTTTTTT.